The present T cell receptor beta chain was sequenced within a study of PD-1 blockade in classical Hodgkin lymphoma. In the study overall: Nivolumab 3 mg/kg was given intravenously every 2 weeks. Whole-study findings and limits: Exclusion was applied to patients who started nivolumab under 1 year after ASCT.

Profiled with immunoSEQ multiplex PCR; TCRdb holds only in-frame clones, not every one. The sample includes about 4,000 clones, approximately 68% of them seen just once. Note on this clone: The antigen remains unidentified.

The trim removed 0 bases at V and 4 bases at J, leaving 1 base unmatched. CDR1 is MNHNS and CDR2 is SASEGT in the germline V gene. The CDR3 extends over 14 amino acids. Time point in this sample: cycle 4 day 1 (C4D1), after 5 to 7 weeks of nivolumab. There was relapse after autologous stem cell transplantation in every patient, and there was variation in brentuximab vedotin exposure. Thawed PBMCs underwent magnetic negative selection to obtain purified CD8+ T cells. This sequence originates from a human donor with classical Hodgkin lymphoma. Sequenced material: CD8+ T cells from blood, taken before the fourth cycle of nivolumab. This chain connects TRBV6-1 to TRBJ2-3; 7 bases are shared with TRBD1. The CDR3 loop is CASSEAQGPDTQYF. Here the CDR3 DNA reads TGTGCCAGCAGTGAAGCACAGGGGCCAGATACGCAGTATTTT.